Listed below are T cell receptor beta chains from one sample, sequenced in a study of cytomegalovirus exposure and HLA in healthy donors. Measured with immunoSEQ multiplex PCR; TCRdb has only the in-frame clones, and not every one. There are approximately 150,000 clones in the sample; almost 80% occur only once, and about a tenth lies in the top ten. Sequenced: PBMCs. These TCRs come from a young man in good health and CMV-seropositive. The CDR3 runs from the conserved cysteine through the conserved F or W. D genes are given only for firm matches. Clone size is given for some rows only: seen once, a few or many times, or a class if the clone is expanded.

clone_size	v_call	d_call	j_call	cdr3_length	cdr3_nt	cdr3_aa
-	TRBV4-1	-	TRBJ2-3	18	TGCGCCAGCAGCCAAGGGTGGGGGCCCAAGCAGACCACAGATACGCAGTATTTT	CASSQGWGPKQTTDTQYF
-	TRBV9	-	TRBJ1-5	15	TGTGCCAGCAGCGTAGACGGGTATAGCAATCAGCCCCAGCATTTT	CASSVDGYSNQPQHF
once	TRBV27	TRBD2	TRBJ2-7	15	TGTGCCAGTTGGACTAGCGGGAGGCTATCGGGAGAGCAGTACTTC	CASWTSGRLSGEQYF
once	TRBV5-4	-	TRBJ2-2	15	TGTGCCAGCAGCTCCGACAGTGTGAACACCGGGGAGCTGTTTTTT	CASSSDSVNTGELFF
-	TRBV7-9	-	TRBJ2-7	17	TGTGCCAGCAGCTCCCCTGACCACGACAGGCGATCCTACGAGCAGTACTTC	CASSSPDHDRRSYEQYF
-	TRBV5-1	-	TRBJ2-7	15	TGCGCCAGCAGCTTGGCAGGGACTGCCTCCTACGAGCAGTACTTC	CASSLAGTASYEQYF
-	TRBV7-9	TRBD1	TRBJ1-5	15	TGTGCCAGCAGCACAGACAGGGGCCGCAATCAGCCCCAGCATTTT	CASSTDRGRNQPQHF
once	TRBV4-2	-	TRBJ2-7	17	TGTGCCAGCAGCCAAGATCGAGAACAACAGCGGACCTACGAGCAGTACTTC	CASSQDREQQRTYEQYF
-	TRBV19	TRBD2	TRBJ2-1	16	TGTGCCAGTAGGTCATCGGGACTAGGGGCCTACAATGAGCAGTTCTTC	CASRSSGLGAYNEQFF
-	TRBV13	-	TRBJ2-3	16	TGTGCCAGCAGCGTCGGGACTTCACACAACACAGATACGCAGTATTTT	CASSVGTSHNTDTQYF
-	TRBV19	-	TRBJ2-7	14	TGTGCCAGTAGTATAAGGGACAACACCTACGAGCAGTACTTC	CASSIRDNTYEQYF
-	TRBV6-1	-	TRBJ1-2	13	TGTGCCAGCAGTGAAGCGGCGGAGTATGGCTACACCTTC	CASSEAAEYGYTF
-	TRBV29-1	TRBD1	TRBJ2-7	16	TGCAGCGTTCCCAAGGGACAGGGAGGCGATTACTACGAGCAGTACTTC	CSVPKGQGGDYYEQYF
-	TRBV7-9	-	TRBJ1-2	16	TGTGCCAGCAGCTTAGAGGGGGGGCGTCTCTACTATGGCTACACCTTC	CASSLEGGRLYYGYTF
-	TRBV4-2	-	TRBJ1-5	15	TGTGCCAGCAGCCAAGTTCGAGAAGGAGGTCAGCCCCAGCATTTT	CASSQVREGGQPQHF
-	TRBV15	TRBD1	TRBJ2-7	14	TGTGCCACCAGCACTACGACAGGGGCCTACGAGCAGTACTTC	CATSTTTGAYEQYF
-	TRBV5-6	-	TRBJ1-3	17	TGTGCCAGCAGCTTGGGACAGATCGCCCTCTCTGGAAACACCATATATTTT	CASSLGQIALSGNTIYF
-	TRBV19	-	TRBJ2-6	22	TGTGCCAGTAGTATAGGATTAATTCTCGCGCCAGGCAGGTGGTCTGGGGCCAACGTCCTGACTTTC	CASSIGLILAPGRWSGANVLTF
-	TRBV5-6	-	TRBJ1-2	12	TGTGCCAGCAGCTTTCGTACTTATGGCTACACCTTC	CASSFRTYGYTF
-	TRBV7-9	TRBD2	TRBJ2-7	17	TGTGCCAGCAGCTCCCGACTAGCGGGAGCGCTGGACTACGAGCAGTACTTC	CASSSRLAGALDYEQYF
-	TRBV6-1	TRBD1	TRBJ2-7	12	TGTGCCAGCAACACAGGGGCCTACGAGCAGTACTTC	CASNTGAYEQYF
few	TRBV18	-	TRBJ1-5	15	TGTGCCAGCTCTCAGGGTTGGGGTGGCAATCAGCCCCAGCATTTT	CASSQGWGGNQPQHF
few	TRBV11-2	-	TRBJ2-2	14	TGTGCCAGCAGCTTATGGCGGTCCACCGGGGAGCTGTTTTTT	CASSLWRSTGELFF
-	TRBV19	-	TRBJ1-1	14	TGTGCCAGTAGTATAGGCGATATGAACACTGAAGCTTTCTTT	CASSIGDMNTEAFF
once	TRBV11-2	-	TRBJ2-1	15	TGTGCCAGCAGCCTTAGACTAGAATCCTACAATGAGCAGTTCTTC	CASSLRLESYNEQFF
-	TRBV28	TRBD1	TRBJ1-2	14	TGTGCCAGCAGTCGTACAGGGGCGAACTATGGCTACACCTTC	CASSRTGANYGYTF
-	TRBV2	-	TRBJ2-1	13	TGTGCCAGCAACGAGGGGGGGCTCGGGGAGCAGTTCTTC	CASNEGGLGEQFF
-	TRBV5-4	-	TRBJ2-7	18	TGTGCCAGCAGCTGGGGTACCATTCGACAGGAATCCTCCTACGAGCAGTACTTC	CASSWGTIRQESSYEQYF
-	TRBV7-2	TRBD2	TRBJ2-7	15	TGTGCCAGCAGCTTAGGGCTAGCGGGGACCTACGAGCAGTACTTC	CASSLGLAGTYEQYF
-	TRBV7-2	TRBD1	TRBJ1-6	15	TGTGCCAGCAGCTTATCCCAGGGACAGGGATCACCCCTCCACTTT	CASSLSQGQGSPLHF
-	TRBV30	TRBD1	TRBJ2-2	15	TGTGCCTGGAGGGCAGGGGGCTTAGGCACCGGGGAGCTGTTTTTT	CAWRAGGLGTGELFF
-	TRBV5-4	TRBD2	TRBJ2-3	15	TGTGCCAGCAGCTCGTCTCAACCTAGCGGAGATACGCAGTATTTT	CASSSSQPSGDTQYF